This T cell receptor beta chain is drawn from a study of T-cell reconstitution after alpha-beta-depleted transplantation in children (dated by TCRdb to the mid-2010s). Context from the whole study: Using TCR repertoire profiling, the study followed T-cell immune reconstitution in a quantitative way in children after TCRalphabeta/CD19-depleted allogeneic hematopoietic cell transplantation.

What the treatment or condition label conveys for this sample: allogeneic hematopoietic cell transplantation with graft depleted of TCRalphabeta T cells and CD19 B cells. The children who served as transplant recipients had been given grafts of TCRalphabeta/CD19-depleted allogeneic hematopoietic cells. Libraries were prepared through PCR. For sequencing, an Illumina HiSeq 2500 was employed. To normalize quantification of the TCRbeta repertoire, the TCR libraries were built with molecular barcoding that relied on unique molecular identifiers. TCRdb passed the public sequencing reads through fastp at Q25 and MiXCR, retaining productive beta sequences. When rows share a CDR3 protein, they turn into one entry using the most common DNA and genes. This sample holds about a million distinct CDR3 sequences; about 29% were observed only once. Roughly 30% of the sample is in the top ten clones. A few counts support this clonotype. Its antigen is still unknown. Base-call qualities are not available, and no considerably larger clone is one nucleotide away.

The study at large found these results: Over the following months the frequencies of hyperexpanded clones went down, and after one year T-cell counts and TCRbeta diversity were mostly credited to newly produced T cells. About two months after transplant, the apparently early recovery of alphabetaT-cell counts reportedly depended on just several hundred clones that had expanded rapidly and came from non-depleted graft cells. In some patients, the high TCRbeta diversity seen at day 60 was put down to recipient T cells and intrathymic progenitors that had survived conditioning.

The source is a boy under three years old who had a stem cell transplant for SCID, so the T cells may come from the graft donor. This specimen was PBMCs, mostly from graft donor cells, taken 360 days after TCRalphabeta/CD19-depleted stem cell transplant.

DNA sequence: TGTGCCAGCAGCCAAGATTGGGGGGGGGTAACAGATACGCAGTATTTT. This translates into CASSQDWGGVTDTQYF. The chain couples TRBV3-1 to TRBJ2-3; a stretch of 7 junction bases matches TRBD2. CDR3 length: 16 amino acids, cysteine to phenylalanine. Only the CDR3 part of the read is kept: 48 bases, read in frame from the first base. For this chain, trimming is 0 bases at the V end and 3 bases at the J end, and the number of junction bases without a gene match is 6. Via the germline V gene (reference sequence), CDR1 is LGHDT and CDR2 YNNKEL.